The clone carrying this T cell receptor (beta chain) appeared many times. TCRdb keeps only in-frame clones here, not all; method: immunoSEQ multiplex PCR. The sample lists around 360,000 clones, about 90% occurring once. All recovered Cohort 3 donors got two negative PCRs, got clearance, or saw symptom resolution. The sample belongs to a study of blood T cell repertoires in COVID-19. This receptor was identified in a woman aged 25 to 39 who had recovered from COVID-19. The specimen was PBMCs or T cells enriched from blood (not recorded which).

The CDR3 is CASTRNRDRGREGYTF. CDR3 bases: TGTGCCAGCACCAGAAACAGGGACAGGGGGCGGGAAGGCTACACCTTC. This chain links TRBV21-1 with TRBJ1-2; the D call TRBD1 from the table was never checked on the DNA. TRBV21-1 is labeled a pseudogene. The CDR3 consists of 16 residues.